This TCR beta chain came from a study of blood T cell repertoires in COVID-19. On the study more broadly: The analysed material was cDNA or gDNA that came from T cells, B-cell-depleted T cells, or PBMCs.

This clone came up a few times. TCRdb's copy holds only in-frame clones and misses some; the assay was immunoSEQ multiplex PCR. The sample holds tens of thousands of clones, 78% seen once. V was cut by 2 bases and J by 3 bases, with 13 bases left in between. The CDR3 is 16 amino acids. Germline V gene data show CDR1 as LGHDT and CDR2 as YNNKEL (reference sequence). Sequences were obtained from peripheral blood. The chain has TRBV3-1 (or the pseudogene TRBV3-2) and TRBJ1-4; no clear D. This receptor was identified in a man aged 70 or older with acute or convalescent COVID-19. This CDR3 is CASSQNGRLPNEKLFF. In DNA form, the CDR3 reads TGTGCCAGCAGCCAAAACGGCAGGCTCCCTAATGAAAAACTGTTTTTT.